The T cell receptor beta chain under discussion was sequenced for a study of identical twins. TCRdb re-called the 5' RACE reads through MiXCR, storing one row per CDR3 protein. The data contain approximately 350,000 distinct CDR3 sequences, roughly an eighth of them singletons. The V gene's germline CDR1 is SGDLS and CDR2 YYNGEE. The CDR3 consists of 14 residues. The V end was cut by 0 bases, the J end by 4 bases, with 11 bases between. Separately, the same data were catalogued under a study of yellow fever vaccine responses in identical twins.

Sequencing was performed on CD8+ T cells sorted from blood. V is TRBV9 and J is TRBJ2-7; D may be TRBD1 (5 bases). The sequence was collected from a woman younger than 30 in good health. CDR3 protein: CASSVGGFGYEQYF. As DNA, the CDR3 is TGTGCCAGCAGCGTAGGGGGCTTTGGGTACGAGCAGTACTTC.